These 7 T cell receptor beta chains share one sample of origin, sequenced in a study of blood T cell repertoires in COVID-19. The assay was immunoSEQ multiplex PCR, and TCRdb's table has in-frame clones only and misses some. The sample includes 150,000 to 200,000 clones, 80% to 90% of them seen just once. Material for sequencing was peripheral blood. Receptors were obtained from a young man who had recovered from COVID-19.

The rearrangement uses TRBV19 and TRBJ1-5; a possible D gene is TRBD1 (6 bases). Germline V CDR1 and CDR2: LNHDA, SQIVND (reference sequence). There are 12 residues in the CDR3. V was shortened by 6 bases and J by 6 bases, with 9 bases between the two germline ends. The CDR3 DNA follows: TGTGCCAGTAGGACAGGATCTCAGCCCCAGCATTTT. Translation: CASRTGSQPQHF. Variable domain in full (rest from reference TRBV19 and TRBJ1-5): DGGITQSPKYLFRKEGQNVTLSCEQNLNHDAMYWYRQDPGQGLRLIYYSQIVNDFQKGDIAEGYSVSREKKESFPLTVTSAQKNPTAFYLCASRTGSQPQHFGDGTRLSIL.

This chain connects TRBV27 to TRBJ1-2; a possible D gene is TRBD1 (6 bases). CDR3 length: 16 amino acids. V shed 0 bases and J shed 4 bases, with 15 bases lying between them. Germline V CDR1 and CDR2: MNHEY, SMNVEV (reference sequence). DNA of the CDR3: TGTGCCAGCAGTTTATCTTGGGGGGCTAGCGGCTATGGCTACACCTTC. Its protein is CASSLSWGASGYGYTF.

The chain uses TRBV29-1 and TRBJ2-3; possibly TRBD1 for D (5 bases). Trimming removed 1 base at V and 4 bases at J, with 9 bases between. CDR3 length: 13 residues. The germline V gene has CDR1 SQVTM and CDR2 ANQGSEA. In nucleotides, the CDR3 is TGCAGCGTTGAAGGCAGGGCCTCAGATACGCAGTATTTT. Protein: CSVEGRASDTQYF.

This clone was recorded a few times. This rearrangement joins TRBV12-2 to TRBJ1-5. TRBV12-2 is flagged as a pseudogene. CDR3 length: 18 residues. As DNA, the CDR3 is TGTGCAAGTCGCTTAAGGCCCCCCGGAGTTTATAGCAATCAGCCCCAGCATTTT. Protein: CASRLRPPGVYSNQPQHF.

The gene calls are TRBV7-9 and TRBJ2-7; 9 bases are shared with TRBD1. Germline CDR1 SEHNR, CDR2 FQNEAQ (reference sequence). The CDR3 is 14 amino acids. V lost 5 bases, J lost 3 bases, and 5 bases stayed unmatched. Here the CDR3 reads CASSPRDRVYEQYF. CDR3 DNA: TGTGCCAGCAGCCCGAGGGACAGGGTCTACGAGCAGTACTTC.

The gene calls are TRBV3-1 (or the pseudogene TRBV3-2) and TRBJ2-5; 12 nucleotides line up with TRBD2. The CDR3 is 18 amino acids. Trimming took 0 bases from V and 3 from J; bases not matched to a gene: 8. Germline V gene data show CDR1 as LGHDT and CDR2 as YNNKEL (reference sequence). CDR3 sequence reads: CASSQDDASGRAEETQYF. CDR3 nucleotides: TGTGCCAGCAGCCAAGATGACGCTAGCGGGAGGGCGGAAGAGACCCAGTACTTC.

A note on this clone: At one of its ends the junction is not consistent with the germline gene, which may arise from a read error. The CDR3 DNA reads TGTGCCAGCAGCTTATGGGGACAGTCCAAAGAGACCCAGTACTTC. Translating it yields CASSLWGQSKETQYF. The V and J genes are TRBV28 and TRBJ2-5, with 7 bases identical to TRBD1. Germline V gene lookup returns CDR1 MDHEN and CDR2 SYDVKM. This CDR3 contains 15 residues.